The 6 T cell receptor beta chains below come from one sample, sequenced in a study of beta chain features in type 1 diabetes. The investigators reverse transcribed all of the isolated RNA, so they sequenced expressed TCRB transcripts. TCRdb's copy holds only in-frame clones and misses some; the assay was immunoSEQ multiplex PCR. Here the sample spans under 200,000 clones, 7.5% to 9.5% being singletons. Sequencing was done on a sample of central memory CD4+ T cells from blood. The receptors were gathered from a woman aged 18-30 years in good health.

The chain links TRBV7-9 to TRBJ1-1; the D gene is possibly TRBD1 (5 bases). The CDR3 totals 15 residues. The V and J ends lost 3 bases and 0 bases respectively, with 11 bases between them. The germline V gene encodes CDR1 SEHNR and CDR2 FQNEAQ (reference sequence). DNA for the CDR3: TGTGCCAGCAGCTTGCGGGGGTTCATGAACACTGAAGCTTTCTTT. Amino acid sequence: CASSLRGFMNTEAFF. Based on the CDR3 plus reference TRBV7-9 and TRBJ1-1, the full variable domain is DTGVSQNPRHKITKRGQNVTFRCDPISEHNRLYWYRQTLGQGPEFLTYFQNEAQLEKSRLLSDRFSAERPKGSFSTLEIQRTEQGDSAMYLCASSLRGFMNTEAFFGQGTRLTVV.

The chain combines TRBV25-1 with TRBJ2-2, with D hard to call. The V and J ends lost 6 bases and 0 bases respectively, with 11 bases between them. There are 15 residues in the CDR3. CDR1 and CDR2 (germline): MGHDK, SYGVNS. This CDR3 reads CASRRSNSNTGELFF. For the CDR3, the DNA is TGTGCCAGCAGACGGTCCAATTCGAACACCGGGGAGCTGTTTTTT.

This clone was seen more than once but under ten times. The chain employs TRBV7-2 and TRBJ2-5; 8 nucleotides line up with TRBD2. This CDR3 region has 14 residues. Germline assignment: CDR1 SGHTA and CDR2 FQGNSA. The V gene end was trimmed by 7 bases and the J gene end by 5 bases; junction bases not matched to a gene: 9. The CDR3 loop reads CASTRAGAGETQYF. As DNA, the CDR3 is TGTGCCAGCACCCGAGCGGGAGCGGGGGAGACCCAGTACTTC.

This clone was detected a few times. The gene calls are TRBV18 and TRBJ1-2; TRBD1 matches 8 bases. The germline V gene encodes CDR1 KGHSH and CDR2 LQKENI. After removal of 6 bases from V and 6 bases from J, the junction contained 6 bases not matched to a gene. The CDR3 length is 13 residues. The CDR3 DNA sequence: TGTGCCAGCTCGCTCCAGGGGGCGAATGGCTACACCTTC. Protein: CASSLQGANGYTF.

The chain couples TRBV6-6 to TRBJ2-7; 9 bases match TRBD1. Germline-derived CDR1 and CDR2 are MNHNY and SVGAGI (reference sequence). J lost 2 bases, V lost 7 bases, and 3 bases had no gene match. There are 13 residues in the CDR3. CDR3: CASTWDRAYEQYF. Written as DNA, the CDR3 is TGTGCCAGCACCTGGGACAGGGCCTACGAGCAGTACTTC.

The rearrangement links TRBV6-5 to TRBJ1-2, with D perhaps TRBD1 (5 bases). Trimming left V 0 bases short and J 2 bases short, with 13 bases between. Germline values: CDR1 MNHEY, CDR2 SVGAGI. The CDR3 runs 16 residues. The CDR3 loop is CASSYSGMGRNYGYTF. CDR3 DNA: TGTGCCAGCAGTTACTCGGGTATGGGGCGCAACTATGGCTACACCTTC.